This TCR beta chain was captured by sequencing in a study of blood T cell repertoires in COVID-19. TCRdb keeps only in-frame clones here, not all; method: immunoSEQ multiplex PCR. The sample has hundreds of thousands of clones; around 80% are singletons. This CDR3 has 10 amino acids. The germline gives CDR1 DFQATT, CDR2 SNEGSKA (reference sequence). Trimming cost V 6 bases and J 7 bases, with 10 bases left between them. The sequence derives from a woman in her forties or fifties with acute or convalescent COVID-19. V usage is TRBV20-1 and J usage is TRBJ2-7; the D is unclear. The material sequenced was peripheral blood. This CDR3 reads CSALTPEQYF. The CDR3 coding sequence is TGCAGTGCGCTGACTCCTGAGCAGTACTTC.